What follows are 6 T cell receptor beta chains derived from one specimen sequenced in a study of blood T cells in healthy people across ages. It was with a sample-barcoded 5' primer and a J-beta primer mix that a second PCR of roughly 7 to 12 cycles was run. TCRdb re-called the 5' RACE reads through MiXCR, storing one row per CDR3 protein. The data hold about 670,000 distinct CDR3 sequences, with approximately 40% observed a single time. The specimen was blood. These receptor sequences come from a man aged 80 or over in good health.

In the case of this clonotype: One end of the junction does not line up with germline, which may come from a read error. The chain recombines TRBV7-2 with TRBJ2-7; 8 nucleotides agree with TRBD2. CDR3 size: 16 residues. The germline gives CDR1 SGHTA, CDR2 FQGNSA. CDR3 sequence (DNA): TGTGCCAGCAGCCTGTTCGAGCGGGGGATCTCCTATGAGCAGTACTTC. Translated, it gives CASSLFERGISYEQYF.

Points on this clonotype: Sequence at one end of the junction differs from germline and may be a read error. The gene calls are TRBV4-3 and TRBJ2-1, with TRBD2 matching 9 bases. From germline, CDR1 is LGHNA and CDR2 YSLEER. The CDR3 extends over 16 amino acids. The CDR3 loop is CASNQQRAGGLNEQFF. Written as DNA, the CDR3 is TGCGCCAGCAACCAACAGAGAGCGGGGGGTTTAAATGAGCAGTTCTTC.

The chain has TRBV24-1 and TRBJ2-5; D uncertain. The CDR3 contains 16 residues. CDR1 KGHDR and CDR2 SFDVKD come from the germline V gene. The germline V and J ends were trimmed by 7 bases and 2 bases, with 19 bases remaining between them. The CDR3 DNA is TGTGCCACCAGCACCCCCGAGTCAGGAGCACAAGAGACCCAGTACTTC. Protein product: CATSTPESGAQETQYF.

This clonotype was observed a handful of times. The chain has TRBV25-1 and TRBJ1-4; D is uncertain. The CDR3 is 14 amino acids. CDR1 is MGHDK and CDR2 is SYGVNS in the germline V gene. V shed 6 bases and J shed 4 bases, with 12 bases lying between them. The DNA for the CDR3 is TGTGCCAGCAGAAGAACGGAAGTTAATGAAAAACTGTTTTTT. It specifies CASRRTEVNEKLFF.

This clonotype was counted a few times. This chain joins TRBV21-1 and TRBJ2-6. TRBV21-1 is described as a pseudogene. The CDR3 sequence is 15 residues long. CDR3 bases: TGTGCCAGCAGCAGTATCCACCCTGGGGCCAACGTCCTGACTTTC. Translating gives CASSSIHPGANVLTF.

The CDR3: CSAGRGGGTDTQYF. The CDR3 bases are TGCAGTGCTGGACGGGGGGGCGGTACAGATACGCAGTATTTT. The chain recombines TRBV20-1 with TRBJ2-3; 8 bases line up with TRBD2. Germline V CDR1 and CDR2: DFQATT, SNEGSKA (reference sequence). J lost 3 bases, V lost 5 bases, and 7 bases had no gene match. This CDR3 spans 14 amino acids.